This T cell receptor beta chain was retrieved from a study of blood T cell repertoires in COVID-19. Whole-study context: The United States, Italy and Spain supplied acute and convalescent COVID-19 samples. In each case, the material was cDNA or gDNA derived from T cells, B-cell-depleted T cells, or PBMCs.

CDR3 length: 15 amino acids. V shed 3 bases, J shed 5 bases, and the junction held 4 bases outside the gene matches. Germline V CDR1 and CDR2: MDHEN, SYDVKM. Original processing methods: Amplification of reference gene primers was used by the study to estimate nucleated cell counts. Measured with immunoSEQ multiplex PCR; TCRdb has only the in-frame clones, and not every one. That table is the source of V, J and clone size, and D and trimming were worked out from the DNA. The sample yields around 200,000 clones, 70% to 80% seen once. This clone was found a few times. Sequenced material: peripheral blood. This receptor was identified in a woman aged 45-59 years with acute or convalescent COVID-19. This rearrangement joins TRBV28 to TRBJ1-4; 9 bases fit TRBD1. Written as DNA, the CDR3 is TGTGCCAGCAGTTTGGACGGGACAGGGAATGAAAAACTGTTTTTT. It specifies CASSLDGTGNEKLFF.